This T cell receptor (beta chain) was captured in a study of T cell clonality in common variable immunodeficiency (dated by TCRdb to 2013 to 2016). After removal of 4 bases from V and 2 bases from J, the junction retains 4 bases not matched to a gene. The CDR3 runs 14 amino acids, cysteine and phenylalanine included. The DNA shown is the part of the CDR3 that was read: 33 bases, in frame from base 1. CDR1 is given as LNHDA and CDR2 as SQIVND, both from the germline V gene (reference sequence). A few counts support this clone. Its antigen remains unidentified. The CDR3 end lies 3 residues beyond the end of the read and is filled in from the germline J gene. Equivalent amounts of genomic DNA from CVID and control samples were used as sequencing input. For every sample, a 60 bp segment covering the rearranged TCRbeta CDR3 region was amplified and then sequenced. TCRbeta amplification used the immunoSEQ assay, a bias-corrected multiplex PCR with high-throughput sequencing. The original pipeline was this. Every unique nucleotide sequence was considered a clone and was annotated with V, D and J genes, copy number and frequency. Sequences were labeled productive if in frame, and non-productive if out of frame or containing stop codons. As previously described, Shannon's entropy was used to calculate clonality. The predicted amino acid sequences of productive clones were used to derive mean CDR3 Kyte-Doolittle hydropathy. Hierarchical clustering of scaled V gene usage was performed with the R hclust function using Manhattan distance and complete linkage. To assess clone sharing by CDR3 amino acid sequence, 12 repertoires per group were resampled over 100 rounds. Repertoires were searched for more than 55 published EBV-specific and around 240 published CMV-specific TCRbeta sequences. After a couple of CVID samples that produced fewer than 10,000 sequences were dropped from the analysis, 42 CVID repertoires remained. The clones in this table, taken by TCRdb from immuneACCESS, are in-frame only. Not every clone is retained; where verified, under half of the shortfall comes from an unresolved V gene, and the cause of the rest is unknown. The DNA was the basis for D and trimming; V, J and clone size are from that table. The table puts fewer than 35,000 clones in this sample, none counted just once. The ten largest clones capture over 5% of the sample.

On the study overall, not on this receptor specifically: It was noted by the authors that sequencing of the repertoires of T cell subpopulations would be needed to clarify the cause of the increased clonality in CVID. Fewer TCRbeta clones were shared among CVID subjects than among healthy controls (p < 0.0001). TCRbeta clonality was higher in CVID subjects than in healthy controls (t-test p = 0.018), and the increase was most characteristic of about a third of subjects. Even though DNA input was equal, the average per sample came to approximately 74,000 unique sequences for controls compared with approximately 29,000 for CVID samples. Reportedly, TCRbeta sequences from CVID had fewer deletions and N-nucleotide insertions, and highly modified clones with 13 or more V deletions were absent from CVID. Correlations between repertoire features and clinical complications were limited by patient heterogeneity within the CVID cohort.

CVID was diagnosed by standard criteria: serum IgG, IgA and/or IgM reduced below normal range, plus specific antibody deficiency. There were around 45 subjects in the CVID group (roughly 30 male and about 15 female), ranging in age from roughly 9 to 64 years, with a mean age of 40. Predominantly Caucasian heritage was noted among both the CVID patients and the healthy controls. At the time of study participation, every CVID subject had been on replacement immunoglobulin therapy for at least one year. At blood collection, none of the CVID subjects was ill or on immunomodulatory or immunosuppressive medication. Heparinized peripheral whole blood samples of about 5 to 8.5 ml were collected from each donor. TCRbeta CDR3 repertoires were sequenced from genomic DNA of adults with common variable immune deficiency (CVID) and healthy adult controls. To isolate peripheral blood mononuclear cells, diluted blood was subjected to density centrifugation over Hypaque 1077 or Ficoll-Paque. Genomic DNA was obtained from unsorted mononuclear cells using either Qiagen column purification or a centrifugation-based method.

Recombination joined TRBV19 with TRBJ1-1, with 7 bases aligning to TRBD1. This TCR derives from a human donor with common variable immunodeficiency. Sequencing input: peripheral blood mononuclear cells. The sequenced part of the CDR3 DNA is TGTGCCAGTAGTACCGGACAGGCCAACACTGAA. This is translated as CASSTGQANTE. The entire CDR3 is CASSTGQANTEAFF.